One TCR beta chain is described in this entry. This entry belongs to a study of blood T cell repertoires in COVID-19. Study as a whole: Samples came from the United States, Italy and Spain, spanning acute and convalescent COVID-19. T cells, B-cell-depleted T cells, or PBMCs provided the cDNA or gDNA that served as material.

The V gene end was trimmed by 8 bases and the J gene end by 2 bases; junction bases not matched to a gene: 1. This CDR3 is built from 12 residues. Germline V gene data show CDR1 as LNHDA and CDR2 as SQIVND (reference sequence). Under the authors' procedure: Using reference gene primer amplification, nucleated cell counts were estimated. Profiling relied on immunoSEQ multiplex PCR, and the TCRdb table lists in-frame clones only, not all of them. From that table come the V and J calls and clone size; the DNA was used to work out D and trimming. The sample has 200,000 to 250,000 clones, 88% seen once. Input material: peripheral blood. This receptor was taken from a young man with active or convalescent COVID-19. The chain is built from TRBV19 and TRBJ1-1, with 8 bases matching TRBD1. This chain's CDR3 is CASGQGNTEAFF. CDR3 in DNA: TGTGCCAGTGGACAGGGCAACACTGAAGCTTTCTTT.